Following are 18 T cell receptor beta chains from one sample sequenced in a study of blood T cell repertoires in COVID-19. Sequencing was performed with immunoSEQ multiplex PCR; in TCRdb, only in-frame clones are kept and a portion is missing. Found here are a few hundred thousand clones, nearly 90% of them singletons; the top ten hold over 8%. Material: peripheral blood. The receptors were gathered from a young man with active or convalescent COVID-19.

V gene TRBV19 combines with J gene TRBJ2-6, with TRBD2 matching over 8 bases. Germline CDR1 is LNHDA and CDR2 is SQIVND (reference sequence). The CDR3 is made up of 16 amino acids. V lost 4 bases and J lost 4; bases outside the gene matches: 6. The CDR3 loop is CASSRPGGSGANVLTF. As DNA, the CDR3 is TGTGCCAGTAGTAGGCCGGGGGGGTCCGGGGCCAACGTCCTGACTTTC.

J is TRBJ2-2 and V is TRBV2, with a tentative D call TRBD1 (6 bases). The V and J ends lost 7 bases and 1 base respectively, with 10 bases between them. Germline V gives CDR1 SNHLY, CDR2 FYNNEI. This CDR3 has 14 residues. The CDR3 bases are TGTGCCAGCAAGCAGGACAGGAACACCGGGGAGCTGTTTTTT. It translates to CASKQDRNTGELFF. Full variable domain (remainder filled in from reference TRBV2 and TRBJ2-2): EPEVTQTPSHQVTQMGQEVILRCVPISNHLYFYWYRQILGQKVEFLVSFYNNEISEKSEIFDDQFSVERPDGSNFTLKIRSTKLEDSAMYFCASKQDRNTGELFFGEGSRLTVL.

The chain carries TRBV4-1 and TRBJ1-3, with D possibly being TRBD1 (5 bases). CDR1 MGHRA and CDR2 YSYEKL come from the germline V gene. V gave up 3 bases and J gave up 4 bases, with 13 bases separating them. CDR3 length equals 15 residues. CDR3 sequence reads: CASSHLQGSGNTIYF. The CDR3 DNA sequence: TGCGCCAGCAGCCATCTCCAGGGCTCAGGAAACACCATATATTTT.

The rearrangement joins TRBV19 to TRBJ2-7; maybe TRBD2 (6 bases). CDR3 length equals 14 residues. In germline, CDR1 is LNHDA, CDR2 SQIVND (reference sequence). The ends were cut back, 1 base at V and 1 base at J, with 8 bases in the middle. The CDR3: CASSIGAGSYEQYF. The CDR3 DNA sequence: TGTGCCAGTAGTATAGGGGCGGGATCCTACGAGCAGTACTTC.

This clone was found once. The chain has TRBV9 and TRBJ2-1; 7 positions agree with TRBD2. The CDR3 loop spans 16 amino acids. V dropped 4 bases and J dropped 3; count of bases not matched to a gene: 10. Germline lookup yields CDR1 SGDLS and CDR2 YYNGEE. As DNA, the CDR3 is TGTGCCAGCAGCTCCGAGCGGGGAGAGGTCTACAATGAGCAGTTCTTC. Its protein is CASSSERGEVYNEQFF.

The chain is built from TRBV6-1 and TRBJ2-7; D may be TRBD1 (5 bases). The V and J ends lost 3 bases and 0 bases respectively, with 21 bases between them. The CDR3 has 18 residues. CDR1 and CDR2 from the germline V gene are MNHNS and SASEGT. Here the CDR3 reads CASSDRVSSAAFSYEQYF. The DNA for the CDR3 is TGTGCCAGCAGTGACAGGGTATCTTCGGCGGCCTTCTCCTACGAGCAGTACTTC.

The CDR3, as DNA: TGTGCTAGTGGTTTAGGGGAATCTTACGAGCAGTACTTC. Translating gives CASGLGESYEQYF. J is TRBJ2-7 and V is TRBV12-5, with a possible D match to TRBD1 (5 bases). Trimming pared 3 bases from V and 4 bases from J, leaving 10 bases between. Per germline, CDR1 LGHNT and CDR2 FRNRAP. The CDR3 spans 13 residues.

J is TRBJ1-1 and V is TRBV4-3; D not certain. Germline V gene data show CDR1 as LGHNA and CDR2 as YSLEER. The germline V and J ends were trimmed by 0 bases and 4 bases, with 12 bases remaining between them. The CDR3 loop spans 15 amino acids. CDR3 loop: CASSQDHGVGTEAFF. CDR3 bases: TGCGCCAGCAGCCAAGATCACGGGGTAGGCACTGAAGCTTTCTTT.

The V and J genes are TRBV4-3 and TRBJ2-7; D uncertain. This CDR3 is 15 amino acids long. V was clipped by 0 bases and J by 2 bases, with 11 bases between them. Germline assignment: CDR1 LGHNA and CDR2 YSLEER. CDR3 sequence: CASSQEGGIPYEQYF. The DNA of the CDR3 is TGCGCCAGCAGCCAAGAAGGCGGAATCCCCTACGAGCAGTACTTC.

V gene TRBV2 combines with J gene TRBJ1-4; no firm D call. This CDR3 is 16 amino acids long. V was trimmed by 3 bases and J by 4 bases, leaving 15 bases between them. Germline CDR1 and CDR2: SNHLY and FYNNEI. The CDR3 loop reads CASSDGEWAGNEKLFF. CDR3 sequence (DNA): TGTGCCAGCAGTGACGGGGAGTGGGCGGGTAATGAAAAACTGTTTTTT.

This clone was found once. The chain uses TRBV7-2 and TRBJ2-7; D unresolved. Germline V lookup: CDR1 SGHTA, CDR2 FQGNSA. Trimming stripped 4 bases from V and 4 bases from J, with 5 bases between. This CDR3 region has 11 residues. CDR3 region: CASSSRYEQYF. CDR3 in DNA: TGTGCCAGCAGCTCCAGATACGAGCAGTACTTC.

The chain couples TRBV9 to TRBJ1-2; a weak D match, TRBD1 (5 bases). Germline CDR1 is SGDLS and CDR2 is YYNGEE. V was cut by 4 bases and J by 4 bases, with 11 bases left in between. The CDR3 runs 13 residues. CDR3 sequence (DNA): TGTGCCAGCAGCCCTACAGGCACCTATGGCTACACCTTC. Translation gives CASSPTGTYGYTF.

Here the CDR3 reads CASSPQGATNEKLFF. The CDR3 region has the DNA TGTGCCAGCAGCCCTCAGGGGGCAACTAATGAAAAACTGTTTTTT. The genes are TRBV13 and TRBJ1-4, with 7 bases fitting TRBD1. The CDR3 has 15 residues. J was trimmed by 0 bases and V by 5 bases; bases with no gene match: 3. The germline gives CDR1 PRHDT, CDR2 FYEKMQ (reference sequence). The full variable domain, with the rest looked up from reference TRBV13 and TRBJ1-4, is AAGVIQSPRHLIKEKRETATLKCYPIPRHDTVYWYQQGPGQDPQFLISFYEKMQSDKGSIPDRFSAQQFSDYHSELNMSSLELGDSALYFCASSPQGATNEKLFFGSGTQLSVL.

The V gene is TRBV5-4, the J gene TRBJ1-1; no reliable D call. The germline gives CDR1 SGHNT, CDR2 YYREEE (reference sequence). There are 14 residues in the CDR3. Trimming shortened V by 0 bases and J by 1 base, and 7 bases separated the two germline ends. This CDR3 is CASSLVGTNTEAFF. Written as DNA, the CDR3 is TGTGCCAGCAGCTTGGTTGGCACGAACACTGAAGCTTTCTTT.

The chain links TRBV19 to TRBJ1-4, with TRBD1 as a possible D gene (5 bases). The germline CDR1 and CDR2 sequences are LNHDA and SQIVND (reference sequence). The CDR3 is made up of 15 amino acids. Trimming cost V 5 bases and J 4 bases, with 14 bases left between them. Here the CDR3 reads CASSLARDFNEKLFF. The CDR3 DNA reads TGTGCCAGTAGTCTCGCACGGGACTTTAATGAAAAACTGTTTTTT.

Remarks on this clone: At the DNA level, this CDR3 is encoded by other sequences in the same sample as well. The chain uses TRBV10-3 and TRBJ1-6, with D possibly TRBD1 on 6 matching bases. The germline V gene has CDR1 ENHRY and CDR2 SYGVKD. V was trimmed by 6 bases and J by 0 bases, leaving 12 bases between them. This CDR3 contains 16 residues. CDR3 sequence: CAIREGQDSYNSPLHF. The CDR3 DNA sequence: TGTGCCATCAGGGAGGGACAAGACTCCTATAATTCACCCCTCCACTTT.

This clone was found once. The V gene is TRBV27, the J gene TRBJ2-3, with 11 bases matching TRBD2. CDR3 length: 15 amino acids. Trimming removed 8 bases from V and 6 bases from J; junction bases left unmatched: 10. Germline V gene lookup returns CDR1 MNHEY and CDR2 SMNVEV (reference sequence). The chain's CDR3 is CASQGLAGGGDTQYF. In nucleotides, the CDR3 is TGTGCCAGCCAGGGTCTAGCGGGGGGAGGGGATACGCAGTATTTT.

The CDR3 here is CASRQDHSGNTIYF. DNA for the CDR3: TGTGCCAGCAGACAGGACCACTCTGGAAACACCATATATTTT. The chain recombines TRBV6-5 with TRBJ1-3, with TRBD1 as a possible D gene (5 bases). The V gene lost 6 bases and the J gene lost 0 bases, with 9 bases spanning the gap. CDR3 length: 14 residues. Per the germline V gene, CDR1 is MNHEY and CDR2 is SVGAGI.